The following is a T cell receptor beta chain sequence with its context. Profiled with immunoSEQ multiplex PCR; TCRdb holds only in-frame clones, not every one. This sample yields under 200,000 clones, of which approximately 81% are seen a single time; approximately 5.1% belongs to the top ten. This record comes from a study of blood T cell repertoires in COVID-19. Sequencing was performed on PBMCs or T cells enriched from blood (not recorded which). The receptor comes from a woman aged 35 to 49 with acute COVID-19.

This CDR3 reads CASRTGTANTEAFF. For the CDR3, the DNA is TGTGCCAGCAGGACCGGGACAGCGAACACTGAAGCTTTCTTT. V is TRBV6-5 and J is TRBJ1-1; TRBD1 agrees at 7 bases. The CDR3 spans 14 residues. Losses at the gene ends were 6 bases for V and 1 base for J; bases not matched to a gene: 5. Germline V gene data show CDR1 as MNHEY and CDR2 as SVGAGI.